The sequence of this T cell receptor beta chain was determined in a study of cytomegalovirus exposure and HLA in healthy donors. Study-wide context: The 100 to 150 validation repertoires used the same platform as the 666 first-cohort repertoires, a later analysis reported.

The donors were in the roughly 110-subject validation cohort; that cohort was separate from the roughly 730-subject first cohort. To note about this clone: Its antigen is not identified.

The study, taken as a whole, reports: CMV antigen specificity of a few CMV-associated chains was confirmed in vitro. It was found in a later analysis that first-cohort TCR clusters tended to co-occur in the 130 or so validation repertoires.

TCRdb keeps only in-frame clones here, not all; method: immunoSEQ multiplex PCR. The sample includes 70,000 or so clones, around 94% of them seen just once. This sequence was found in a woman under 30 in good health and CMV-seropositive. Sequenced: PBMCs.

CDR3 amino acids: CASSPNRQGADTQYF. The DNA of the CDR3 is TGTGCCAGCAGCCCCAATCGACAGGGAGCAGATACGCAGTATTTT. The gene calls are TRBV11-2 and TRBJ2-3; 7 bases align to TRBD1. This CDR3 comprises 15 residues. V lost 5 bases and J lost 4; bases outside the gene matches: 9. Germline assignment: CDR1 SGHAT and CDR2 FQNNGV.